Listed below are T cell receptor beta chains from one sample, sequenced in a study of blood T cell repertoires in COVID-19. Assay: immunoSEQ multiplex PCR; the TCRdb copy retains only in-frame clones and omits some. The sample contains 180,000 or so clones, 80% to 90% of which appear only once. Sequenced material: peripheral blood. The receptors were gathered from a man in his sixties with acute or convalescent COVID-19. Each CDR3 is given without its conserved first and last residue.

V	J	CDR3
TRBV28	TRBJ2-7	ASSSPTGGSYEQY
TRBV6-5	TRBJ1-1	ASNSRANTEAF
TRBV10-1	TRBJ1-6	ASSEGQGYNSPLH
TRBV5-4	TRBJ2-4	ASSPQGGWAKNIQY
TRBV19	TRBJ1-2	ASSMGRTTGYT
TRBV7-3	TRBJ1-1	ASSFSEDTEAF
TRBV29-1	TRBJ2-7	SVRASGHYEQY
TRBV5-3	TRBJ2-2	ARSPRVGTGELF
TRBV2	TRBJ1-1	ASSEDGAGTEAF
TRBV6-6	TRBJ2-5	ASSYLRGQEQETQY
TRBV5-6	TRBJ2-7	ASSLGTLYEQY
TRBV27	TRBJ1-4	ASSDQGATNEKLF
TRBV29-1	TRBJ2-7	SALGGDSYEQY